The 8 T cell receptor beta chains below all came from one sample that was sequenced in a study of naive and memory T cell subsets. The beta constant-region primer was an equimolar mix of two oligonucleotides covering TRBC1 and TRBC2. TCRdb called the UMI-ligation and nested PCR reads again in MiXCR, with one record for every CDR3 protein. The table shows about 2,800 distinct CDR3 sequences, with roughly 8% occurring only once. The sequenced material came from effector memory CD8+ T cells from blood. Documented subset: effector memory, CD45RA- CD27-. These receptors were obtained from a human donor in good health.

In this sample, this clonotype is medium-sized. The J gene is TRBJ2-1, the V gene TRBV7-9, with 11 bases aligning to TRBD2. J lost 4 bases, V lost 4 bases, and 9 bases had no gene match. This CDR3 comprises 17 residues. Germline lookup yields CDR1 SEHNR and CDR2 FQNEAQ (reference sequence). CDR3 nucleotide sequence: TGTGCCAGCAGCTCTAATGAGGGACTAGCGGTGTACAATGAGCAGTTCTTC. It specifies CASSSNEGLAVYNEQFF. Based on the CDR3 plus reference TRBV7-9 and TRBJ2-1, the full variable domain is DTGVSQNPRHKITKRGQNVTFRCDPISEHNRLYWYRQTLGQGPEFLTYFQNEAQLEKSRLLSDRFSAERPKGSFSTLEIQRTEQGDSAMYLCASSSNEGLAVYNEQFFGPGTRLTVL.

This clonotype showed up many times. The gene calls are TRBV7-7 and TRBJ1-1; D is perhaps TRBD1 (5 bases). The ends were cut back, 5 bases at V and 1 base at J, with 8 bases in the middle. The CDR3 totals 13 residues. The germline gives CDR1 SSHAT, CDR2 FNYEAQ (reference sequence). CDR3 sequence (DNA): TGTGCCAGCAGCCTCGGACAGAACACTGAAGCTTTCTTT. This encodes CASSLGQNTEAFF.

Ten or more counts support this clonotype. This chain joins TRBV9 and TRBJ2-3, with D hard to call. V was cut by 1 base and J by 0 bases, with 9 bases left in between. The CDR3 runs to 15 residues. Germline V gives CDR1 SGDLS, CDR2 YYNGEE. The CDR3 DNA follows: TGTGCCAGCAGCGTAAATCCCACTAGCACAGATACGCAGTATTTT. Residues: CASSVNPTSTDTQYF.

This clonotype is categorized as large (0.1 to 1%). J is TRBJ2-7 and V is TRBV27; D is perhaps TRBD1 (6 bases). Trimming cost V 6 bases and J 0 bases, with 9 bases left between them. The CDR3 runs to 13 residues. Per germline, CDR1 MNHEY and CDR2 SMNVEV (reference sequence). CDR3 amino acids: CASSEDSSYEQYF. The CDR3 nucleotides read TGTGCCAGCAGCGAGGACAGCTCCTACGAGCAGTACTTC.

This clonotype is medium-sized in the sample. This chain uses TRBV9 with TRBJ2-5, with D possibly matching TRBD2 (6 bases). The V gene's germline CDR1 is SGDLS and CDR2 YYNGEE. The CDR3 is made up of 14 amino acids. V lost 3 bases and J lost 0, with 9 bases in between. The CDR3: CASSGERDQETQYF. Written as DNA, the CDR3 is TGTGCCAGCAGCGGCGAGCGGGACCAAGAGACCCAGTACTTC.

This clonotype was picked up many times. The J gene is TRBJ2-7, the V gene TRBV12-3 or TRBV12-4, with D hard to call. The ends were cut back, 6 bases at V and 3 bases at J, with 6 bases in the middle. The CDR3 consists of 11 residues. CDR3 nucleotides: TGTGCCAGCAGCCCAGGCTACGAGCAGTACTTC. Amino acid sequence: CASSPGYEQYF.

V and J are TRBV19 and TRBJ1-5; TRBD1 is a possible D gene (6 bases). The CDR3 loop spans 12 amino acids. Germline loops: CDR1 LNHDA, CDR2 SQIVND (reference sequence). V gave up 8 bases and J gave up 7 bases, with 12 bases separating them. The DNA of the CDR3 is TGTGCCAGTCATAAGAGGGGGCAGCCCCAGCATTTT. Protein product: CASHKRGQPQHF.

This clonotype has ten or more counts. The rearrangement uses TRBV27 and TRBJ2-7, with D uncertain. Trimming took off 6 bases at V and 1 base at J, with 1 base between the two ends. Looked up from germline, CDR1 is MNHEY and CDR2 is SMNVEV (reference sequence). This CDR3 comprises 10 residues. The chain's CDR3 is CASRSYEQYF. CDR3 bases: TGTGCCAGCAGGTCCTACGAGCAGTACTTC.